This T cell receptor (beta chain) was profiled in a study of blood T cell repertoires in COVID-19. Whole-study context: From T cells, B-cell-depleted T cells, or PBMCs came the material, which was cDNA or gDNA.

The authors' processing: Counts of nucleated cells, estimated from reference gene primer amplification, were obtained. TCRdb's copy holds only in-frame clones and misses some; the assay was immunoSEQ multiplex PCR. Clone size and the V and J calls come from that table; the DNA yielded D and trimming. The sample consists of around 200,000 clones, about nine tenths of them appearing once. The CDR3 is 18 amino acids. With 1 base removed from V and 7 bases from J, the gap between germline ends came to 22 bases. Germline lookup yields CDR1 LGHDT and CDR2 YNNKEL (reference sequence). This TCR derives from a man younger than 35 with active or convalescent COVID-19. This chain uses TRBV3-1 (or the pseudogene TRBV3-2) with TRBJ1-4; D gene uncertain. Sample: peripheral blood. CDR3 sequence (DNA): TGTGCCAGCAGCCAAGTCGGAACCGGATCGCGGGGTGGTGAAAAACTGTTTTTT. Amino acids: CASSQVGTGSRGGEKLFF.